This T cell receptor beta chain was captured in a study of blood T cell repertoires in COVID-19 (TCRdb year 2020). As for the study more broadly: Collaborator samples came from the United States, Italy and Spain and covered acute and convalescent phases of COVID-19. The prospective study material was composed of cDNA or gDNA derived from T cells, B-cell-depleted T cells, or PBMCs. The dataset comprised deeply sampled blood TCRbeta repertoires from subjects exposed to, actively infected with, or recovered from COVID-19. The repertoires were released in a freely available public database intended as a resource for research on the immune response to SARS-CoV-2. Samples came from the ongoing ImmuneRACE study (first 160 participants) plus 1,254 subjects from 6 global collaborators. Sample metadata almost always included a de-identified subject ID, COVID-19 status, age in years and sex. HLA class I and class II types, where available, came from metadata supplied by the sample provider rather than from assay-based typing.

About this clone itself: The target of this receptor is not known. No base quality information exists; no much larger clone differs at one position.

There are 15 amino acids in the CDR3, from cysteine to phenylalanine inclusive. Only the CDR3 DNA stays, 45 bases, in frame from base 1. The germline V gene (reference sequence) sets CDR1 to GTSNPN and CDR2 to SVGIG. V lost 8 bases and J lost 4 bases, and the count of bases not matched to a germline gene is 12. In the prospective study, participants were roughly 18 to 90 years old, resided in about two dozen geographic areas of the United States, and were enrolled through a virtual design. In the prospective study, cohorts were assigned on the basis of participant-reported clinical history obtained from a screening survey and a study questionnaire. Recovered participants in ImmuneRACE Cohort 3 were defined as having two consecutive negative NP/OP PCR tests, clearance from a healthcare professional, or resolution of symptoms. Each participant in the prospective study had whole blood, serum and a nasopharyngeal or oropharyngeal swab collected by mobile phlebotomists. Prospective study participants could optionally give additional blood draws and questionnaires over an approximately two-month period. Blood samples from the prospective study were shipped frozen or at room temperature prior to DNA extraction.

The immunoSEQ Assay, a bias-controlled multiplex PCR, was used to amplify TCRbeta CDR3 regions from genomic DNA. The original pipeline was this. The number of nucleated cells in each sample was estimated from the amplification of reference gene primers within the assay. To quantify the absolute abundance of each unique TCRbeta CDR3 rearrangement, sequence reads were collapsed and filtered. Productive Simpson clonality was computed per sample as the square root of Simpson's diversity index over productive rearrangements. The source is immuneACCESS, and TCRdb retained only in-frame sequences with V and J called. Part of the clones is not carried over; for the studies checked, unresolved V genes explain less than half of this, and the remainder is unexplained. V and J calls and clone size are those listed in that table; D and trimming were worked out from the DNA. The sample table records 150,000 to 250,000 clones; around 90% of these occur just once. The leading ten clones occupy 2% to 2.5% of the sample.

Study-wide conclusions, independent of this receptor: How much clinical and demographic metadata was included differed by source and by participant, and the metadata was provided uncurated.

Material: PBMCs or T cells enriched from blood (not recorded which). This receptor was identified in a young woman who had recovered from COVID-19. Recombination joined TRBV30 with TRBJ2-2; 8 junctional bases match TRBD1. At the DNA level, the sequence is TGTGCCCTAATACATCGGACAGGGATCACCGGGGAGCTGTTTTTT. Its translation reads: CALIHRTGITGELFF.